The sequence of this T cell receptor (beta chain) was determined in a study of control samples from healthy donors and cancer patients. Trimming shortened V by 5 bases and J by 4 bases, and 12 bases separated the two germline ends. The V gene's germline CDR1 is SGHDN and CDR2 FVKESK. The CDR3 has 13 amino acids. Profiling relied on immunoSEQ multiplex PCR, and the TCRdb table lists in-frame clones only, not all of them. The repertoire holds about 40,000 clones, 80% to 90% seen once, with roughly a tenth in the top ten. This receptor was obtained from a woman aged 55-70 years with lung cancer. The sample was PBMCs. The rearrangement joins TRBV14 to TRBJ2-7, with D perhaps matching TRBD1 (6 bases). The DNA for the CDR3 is TGTGCCAGCAGCAGCAGGGGAAAGTACGAGCAGTACTTC. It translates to CASSSRGKYEQYF. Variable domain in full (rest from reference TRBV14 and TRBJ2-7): EAGVTQFPSHSVIEKGQTVTLRCDPISGHDNLYWYRRVMGKEIKFLLHFVKESKQDESGMPNNRFLAERTGGTYSTLKVQPAELEDSGVYFCASSSRGKYEQYFGPGTRLTVT.